This paragraph covers one T cell receptor beta chain sequence. Its antigen is currently not known. Nothing much larger sits one base from this clone, and base qualities are not available. The sample comes from a study of regulatory T cells in long-lasting Graves disease (dated by TCRdb to the early 2020s). A note on the overall study: In the newly diagnosed Graves' disease group, patients had been taking antithyroid drugs for less than 3 months. Persistent Graves' disease patients were compared with newly diagnosed Graves' disease patients by peripheral blood TCR sequencing and RNA sequencing. The study took place in China and was registered as a clinical trial. A total of about 33 samples underwent TCR sequencing, from about 13 patients with persistent Graves' disease and some 20 patients with newly diagnosed Graves' disease. Study-wide conclusions, independent of this receptor: Because the primary lesion, thyroid tissue, could not be accessed, the study looked at peripheral blood alone. Compared with newly diagnosed patients, persistent Graves' disease patients had lower TCR Shannon entropy and fewer highly expanded clones, which suggests clonal expansion. As a limitation, the authors acknowledged that the small sample size may reduce accuracy. More public clonotypes were shared among persistent patients (around 2,600) than among newly diagnosed patients (more than 950). Sequencing and analysis were restricted to the TCR beta chain.

The library was obtained by multiplex PCR. The sequencer listed for this sample is Illumina HiSeq 4000. iRepertoire HTBI primers and Arm-PCR amplification of CDR3 regions were used to construct TCR beta libraries. PCR products were gel purified before sequencing. The source study handled its data this way. Gene usage analysis of CDR3 amino acid clonotypes relied on the 55 to 80 TRBV and 14 TRBJ segments identified across samples. COPE and FqMerger were used to merge filtered high-quality paired reads into contigs. BLAST was used to align contigs to IMGT TRBV, TRBD and TRBJ reference genes, with CDR3 defined following IMGT. Any clonotype with a frequency above 0.1% was classified as a highly expanded clone. Repertoire diversity was measured by Shannon entropy, and V-J evenness by the Gini coefficient. A clonotype found in more than one individual was treated as public. TCRdb took the public reads, trimmed them with fastp at Q25, ran MiXCR for clone calling and kept in-frame beta chains. Duplicate CDR3 protein sequences are folded into a single record with the most common DNA and genes. TCRdb's processing, not the authors' own work, is the source of the V and J calls. The sample table lists more than 350,000 distinct CDR3 sequences, around 14% of them with a count of one. Over 15% of the sample rests with the top ten.

The meaning of the sample's time point label: newly diagnosed GD, antithyroid drugs for less than 3 months. For both TCR sequencing and RNA sequencing, RNA was extracted from PBMCs in TRIzol. The diagnosis of Graves' disease followed American Thyroid Association guidelines. Patients for the study were recruited at an endocrinology department in Xi'an, China. From each patient, about 9 milliliters of peripheral blood was collected into an EDTA anticoagulant tube. Ficoll Paque Plus density gradient separation was used to isolate PBMCs, and no further T cell sorting was done. An Agilent 2100 Bioanalyzer and agarose gel were used to assess RNA quality, and a NanoDrop 2000 was used to measure RNA concentration. The same specimen was also included in a second study, on T cells in Graves' hyperthyroidism and ophthalmopathy. That second publication adds: Stable Graves' hyperthyroidism was defined as no progression to ophthalmopathy during 18 months of follow-up. Hyperthyroidism patients were aged 18 to 65 years and newly diagnosed, with disease duration of less than 2 months. Any patient with an uncontrolled infection, another autoimmune disease, pregnancy or lactation was excluded. Diagnoses were based on clinical symptoms, serum thyroxine and TRAb, thyroid ultrasound and orbital computed tomography. The first round of RT-PCR for the TCR CDR3 was performed with the HTBI primer set and the Qiagen OneStep RT-PCR kit. Most expanded thyroid clonotypes (frequency above 0.001) were also detected in blood, a finding suggesting that blood repertoires may reflect thyroid immune responses. A model built on a 13 V-J signature distinguished ophthalmopathy from stable hyperthyroidism, reaching around 88% sensitivity and approximately 81% specificity in cross-validation and 80%/75% in testing. In validation, progression to ophthalmopathy was predicted by the model with 55% to 71% sensitivity and 72% to 80% specificity, a median of about 6.4 months before onset. To identify TCR V-J signatures that set the groups apart, the researchers used a discovery cohort of about a hundred patients, made up of 40 to 45 with Graves' ophthalmopathy and 57 with stable Graves' hyperthyroidism. An independent validation cohort of around 20 hyperthyroidism patients and 17 patients who later progressed to ophthalmopathy tested prospective prediction of ophthalmopathy. The approximately 90 discovery patients were divided at random into training and test sets in a 7:3 ratio. In addition, the study compared T-cell repertoires in thyroid tissue and in blood from several Graves' hyperthyroidism patients. Once sampling was done, hyperthyroidism patients were given methimazole at a starting dose of 30 mg daily, whereas ophthalmopathy patients were given high-dose intravenous methylprednisolone. Libraries were constructed in a second round of multiplex PCR, after which size selection and purification were carried out. Paired-end sequencing of the libraries was performed with 100 bp reads on an Illumina HiSeq2000. SOAPnuke was used to process the raw data, throwing out any read that contained adapters or uncalled bases, had a mean Phred below 15, or lacked an exact constant-primer or identifier match. COPE v1.2.5 was used to merge high-quality paired reads, and clonotypes were defined as unique nucleotide sequences. Clonotypes were aligned to IMGT TRBV, TRBD and TRBJ reference segments using MiTCR v1.1. The analysis included only V-J combinations with a frequency above 0.0001, which together covered around 99% of the repertoires. The TCS score was defined as F50 (clonal expansion) divided by E x V (chaos), with BLOSUM62-based TCRdist calculated between CDR3 peptides within each V-J. Welch's t-statistics and random forest reduced fewer than 550 V-J features to about 13, which were used in a naive Bayes classifier (R e1071). No statistical method was used to set the sample size in advance, and investigators knew the group allocation. According to the paper, TCR Vbeta CDR3 sequencing was carried out on some 130 peripheral blood samples, which came from approximately 41 ophthalmopathy, under 85 hyperthyroidism and approximately 17 progressor patients.

This sequence was found in a woman aged 25 to 39 with Graves disease. Donor details come from another sample of the same person, matched by shared clones. The source material was peripheral blood mononuclear cells (PBMCs), sampled at new diagnosis, from a patient treated with antithyroid drugs.

The CDR3 protein sequence reads: CATSKTGAVGANTEAFF. The nucleotide sequence reads TGTGCCACCAGCAAGACAGGGGCCGTCGGGGCGAACACTGAAGCTTTCTTT. The sequence is built from TRBV15 and TRBJ1-1; 8 central bases correspond to TRBD1. CDR1 and CDR2, looked up from the germline V gene (reference sequence), are LNHNV and YYDKDF. The cysteine opens and the phenylalanine closes a CDR3 of 17 amino acids. The retained sequence is limited to the CDR3, 51 bases, with the frame set at the first base. Trimmed from V: 4 bases; trimmed from J: 1 base; junction bases lacking a gene match: 11.